This T cell receptor beta chain was recovered during a study of T-cell reconstitution after alpha-beta-depleted transplantation in children. This clonotype was seen ten or more times. For TCRbeta, the library was prepared with unique molecular identifiers. TCRdb used MiXCR to reprocess the PCR reads, holding one entry per CDR3 protein. The table has just over 350,000 distinct CDR3 sequences, 10% to 15% seen once. V shed 1 base and J shed 3 bases, with 0 bases lying between them. The CDR3 loop spans 11 amino acids. Germline V gene lookup returns CDR1 SEHNR and CDR2 FQNEAQ (reference sequence). The source is a human donor who donated a stem cell graft to a child with Fanconi anemia. The chain couples TRBV7-9 to TRBJ1-2; D unclear. This material consisted of PBMCs, taken from the stem cell graft. The CDR3 protein is CASSLDYGYTF. The DNA of the CDR3 is TGTGCCAGCAGCTTAGACTATGGCTACACCTTC.